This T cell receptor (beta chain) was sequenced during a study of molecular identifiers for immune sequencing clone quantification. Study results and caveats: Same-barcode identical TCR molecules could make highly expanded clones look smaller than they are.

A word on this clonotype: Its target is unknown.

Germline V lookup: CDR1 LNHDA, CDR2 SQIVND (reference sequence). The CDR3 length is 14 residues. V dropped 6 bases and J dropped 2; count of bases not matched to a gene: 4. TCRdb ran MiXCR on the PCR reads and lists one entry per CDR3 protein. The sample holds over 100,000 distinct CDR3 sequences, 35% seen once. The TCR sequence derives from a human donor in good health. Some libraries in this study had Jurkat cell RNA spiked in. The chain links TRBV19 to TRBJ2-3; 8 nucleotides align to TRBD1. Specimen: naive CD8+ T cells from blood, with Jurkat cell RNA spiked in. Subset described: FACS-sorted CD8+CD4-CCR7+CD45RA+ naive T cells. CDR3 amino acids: CASRPGQVTDTQYF. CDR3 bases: TGTGCCAGTAGGCCGGGACAGGTCACAGATACGCAGTATTTT.